This T cell receptor (beta chain) was found in a study of cytomegalovirus exposure and HLA in healthy donors. Study in general: The platform used for the roughly 130 validation repertoires matched that of the approximately 640 first-cohort repertoires, a later analysis reported.

The CDR3 is 18 amino acids. Trimming removed 5 bases from V and 4 bases from J, with 21 bases in between. The germline V gene encodes CDR1 MDHEN and CDR2 SYDVKM. The protocol was immunoSEQ multiplex PCR, while the TCRdb copy is restricted to in-frame clones and leaves out a portion. Counted here are about 98,000 clones, roughly 87% occurring once; the ten biggest clones make up 6.3%. The chain joins TRBV28 to TRBJ2-6, with D perhaps matching TRBD1 (6 bases). The TCR comes from a man between 18 and 35 years old in good health and CMV-seropositive. The sequenced sample consisted of PBMCs. The CDR3 is CASSLSPGVESGANVLTF. Here the CDR3 DNA reads TGTGCCAGCAGTCTCAGTCCAGGGGTAGAATCCGGGGCCAACGTCCTGACTTTC.